These 13 T cell receptor beta chains came from one sample sequenced in a study of blood T cells in healthy people across ages. Then a second PCR, running about 6 to 12 cycles, was carried out with a sample-barcoded 5' primer and a J-beta primer mix. TCRdb independently ran MiXCR on the 5' RACE reads; one entry per CDR3 protein. Among 1.5 million or so distinct CDR3 sequences listed, 35% to 45% were seen once. The material sequenced was blood. The receptors here all came from a young woman in good health.

This clonotype showed up many times. The chain couples TRBV20-1 to TRBJ2-5; D remains ambiguous. Germline V lookup: CDR1 DFQATT, CDR2 SNEGSKA (reference sequence). CDR3 length: 13 amino acids. Trimming removed 6 bases at V and 5 bases at J, with 16 bases between. CDR3 protein: CSAISRRRETQYF. The CDR3 DNA sequence: TGCAGTGCCATCTCGAGGCGTCGGGAGACCCAGTACTTC.

The chain recombines TRBV12-5 with TRBJ2-4, with 9 positions matching TRBD1. The DNA end favors TRBJ2-7, so the J call may be wrong. CDR1 is LGHNT and CDR2 is FRNRAP in the germline V gene. The CDR3 spans 16 residues. CDR3 loop: CASGSSWTGANDEQYF. The CDR3, as DNA: TGTGCTAGTGGTTCGTCATGGACAGGGGCAAACGACGAGCAGTACTTC.

This chain links TRBV20-1 with TRBJ2-5; D unclear. The V gene's germline CDR1 is DFQATT and CDR2 SNEGSKA (reference sequence). The CDR3 length is 12 residues. The V end lost 6 bases, the J end lost 5 bases, and 13 bases lay between the germline ends. CDR3 loop: CSATLQKETQYF. As DNA, the CDR3 is TGCAGTGCGACTTTACAGAAGGAGACCCAGTACTTC.

This clonotype has just a few counts. The J gene is TRBJ2-1, the V gene TRBV4-3, with D uncertain. CDR3 length equals 13 residues. CDR1 LGHNA and CDR2 YSLEER come from the germline V gene. Trimming pared 4 bases from V and 5 bases from J, leaving 9 bases between. The CDR3 DNA follows: TGCGCCAGCAGCCGCAGACACCACAATGAGCAGTTCTTC. This codes for CASSRRHHNEQFF.

The genes are TRBV10-2 and TRBJ2-3, with TRBD2 as a possible D gene (6 bases). The CDR3 is 15 residues long. V was shortened by 3 bases and J by 0 bases, with 10 bases between the two germline ends. Germline V CDR1 and CDR2: WSHSY, SAAADI. The CDR3 DNA follows: TGCGCCAGCAGTGACTGGGGGACTAGCACAGATACGCAGTATTTT. Translating gives CASSDWGTSTDTQYF.

CDR3 region: CASSKAPSVETQYF. The CDR3, as DNA: TGTGCCAGCAGCAAGGCCCCCAGCGTCGAGACCCAGTACTTC. The chain carries TRBV9 and TRBJ2-5; D is unresolved. CDR3 length: 14 amino acids. The V end was cut by 4 bases, the J end by 5 bases, with 15 bases between. Germline-derived CDR1 and CDR2 are SGDLS and YYNGEE.

For this clonotype: This could be a read error, since a much larger clone is one nucleotide away. The chain couples TRBV7-3 to TRBJ1-4; D not certain. Trimming stripped 5 bases from V and 3 bases from J, with 10 bases between. Germline values: CDR1 SGHTA, CDR2 FQGTGA. The CDR3 sequence is 14 residues long. CDR3: CASSPTAANEKLFF. The CDR3 bases are TGTGCCAGCAGCCCCACGGCGGCTAATGAAAAACTGTTTTTT.

A word on this clonotype: This may come from a read error, since a much larger clone is one base off. This rearrangement joins TRBV7-2 to TRBJ2-5; D is unclear. The CDR3 contains 11 residues. Germline loops: CDR1 SGHTA, CDR2 FQGNSA. V lost 5 bases to trimming and J lost 11 bases, with 12 bases between them. This chain's CDR3 is CASSPHNEQYF. CDR3 DNA: TGTGCCAGCAGCCCCCACAATGAGCAGTACTTC.

The chain recombines TRBV15 with TRBJ2-1; perhaps TRBD1 as D (5 bases). CDR1 is LNHNV and CDR2 is YYDKDF in the germline V gene (reference sequence). The V end lost 1 base, the J end lost 6 bases, and 7 bases lay between the germline ends. This CDR3 spans 13 amino acids. This chain's CDR3 is CATSRVDINEQFF. The CDR3, as DNA: TGTGCCACCAGCAGAGTGGACATCAATGAGCAGTTCTTC.

This rearrangement joins TRBV21-1 to TRBJ1-6. TRBV21-1 is flagged as a pseudogene. The CDR3 extends over 18 amino acids. The CDR3 region has the DNA TGTGCCAGCAGCAGCAATTCCGGAACTAGCTCCTATAATTCACCCCTCCACTTT. This codes for CASSSNSGTSSYNSPLHF.

With respect to this clonotype: Relative to the germline gene, one junction end is altered; a read error may explain this. The J gene is TRBJ2-6, the V gene TRBV12-3 or TRBV12-4; D is ambiguous. The CDR3 totals 14 residues. The CDR3, as DNA: TGTGTCAGCAGTTTCTCTACTGGGGCCAACGTCCTGACTTTC. As protein: CVSSFSTGANVLTF.

The CDR3 coding sequence is TGCGCCAGCAGCTTGGCCGGGACAGGGCAAGGTTCCTATGGCTACACCTTC. Translated, it gives CASSLAGTGQGSYGYTF. This chain links TRBV5-1 with TRBJ1-2, with 9 bases aligning to TRBD1. V lost 0 bases to trimming and J lost 4 bases; unmatched junction nucleotides: 10. The germline gives CDR1 SGHRS, CDR2 YFSETQ. The CDR3 is made up of 17 amino acids.

The rearrangement uses TRBV30 and TRBJ1-5; 8 bases line up with TRBD1. With V trimmed by 0 bases and J by 8 bases, 3 bases remained unmatched. Germline CDR1 GTSNPN, CDR2 SVGIG (reference sequence). This CDR3 is 13 amino acids long. The CDR3 here is CAWSVDREKPQHF. The CDR3 DNA reads TGTGCCTGGAGTGTGGACAGGGAGAAGCCCCAGCATTTT.